This is a list of T cell receptor beta chains from one sample in a study of blood T cell repertoires in COVID-19. Repertoires were generated with immunoSEQ multiplex PCR, while TCRdb's copy carries only in-frame clones and drops some. The table has some 250,000 clones, about nine tenths seen once; the top ten hold under 3%. The specimen sequenced was PBMCs or T cells enriched from blood (not recorded which). These receptors all stem from a woman in her forties with acute COVID-19. Both conserved end residues are part of each CDR3. D genes are given only for firm matches. Clone size is shown for a subset of rows, as once, few, many or a class of expanded clone.

clone_size	v_call	d_call	j_call	cdr3_nt	cdr3_aa
-	TRBV3-1/TRBV3-2	-	TRBJ2-1	TGTGCCAGCAGCCAAGATGGGGGACTTATCAATGAGCAGTTCTTC	CASSQDGGLINEQFF
-	TRBV2	TRBD1	TRBJ1-2	TGTGCCAGCAGTGAAGCCGGACAGGGTTTGAGGGACACCTTC	CASSEAGQGLRDTF
-	TRBV27	TRBD1	TRBJ2-1	TGTGCCAGCAGTTTCGACAGGGACAATGAGCAGTTCTTC	CASSFDRDNEQFF
-	TRBV5-6	TRBD1	TRBJ2-5	TGTGCCAGCAGCTTACAGGGGATCCGAGAGACCCAGTACTTC	CASSLQGIRETQYF
-	TRBV19	TRBD1	TRBJ1-5	TGTGCCAGTACCCCTGGACAGGGGACGGGCCAGCCCCAGCATTTT	CASTPGQGTGQPQHF
-	TRBV7-3	TRBD2	TRBJ2-1	TGTGCCAGCAGCTTAAGGGCTAGCGGGAGCATCAACAATGAGCAGTTCTTC	CASSLRASGSINNEQFF
-	TRBV15	-	TRBJ2-5	TGTGCCACCAGCAGAGATCTTGCGGGGACCCAGTACTTC	CATSRDLAGTQYF
once	TRBV7-2	TRBD1	TRBJ1-5	TGTGCCAGCAGCTTAGTAGGGACAGAGAATCAGCCCCAGCATTTT	CASSLVGTENQPQHF
-	TRBV7-2	TRBD2	TRBJ2-1	TGTGCCAGCAGCATCCTAGCGGGGGTCTCCTACAATGAGCAGTTCTTC	CASSILAGVSYNEQFF
-	TRBV6-1	TRBD1	TRBJ2-3	TGTGCCAGCAGTGAAGGACAGGGGGCAGATACGCAGTATTTT	CASSEGQGADTQYF
-	TRBV7-2	TRBD2	TRBJ2-5	TGTGCCAGCAGCTCCGGACTAGCGGGGGGGAAAGAGACCCAGTACTTC	CASSSGLAGGKETQYF
once	TRBV25-1	-	TRBJ2-1	TGTGCCAGCAGTATAACATATTCTGCATACAATGAGCAGTTCTTC	CASSITYSAYNEQFF
few	TRBV7-2	-	TRBJ1-1	TGTGCCAGCAGCCAAAACTCGGGGGGCACGCGGCTAATCCCTGAAGCTTTCTTT	CASSQNSGGTRLIPEAFF
-	TRBV4-1	TRBD2	TRBJ2-4	TGCGCCGCTGGGGAGCGGGGCAAAAACATTCAGTACTTC	CAAGERGKNIQYF
-	TRBV24-1	TRBD1	TRBJ1-5	TGTGCCACCAGTGATCCGGGACAGGGGGCGAGCAATCAGCCCCAGCATTTT	CATSDPGQGASNQPQHF
-	TRBV4-1	-	TRBJ2-1	TGCGCCAGCAGCCAGCCCTCAGCGGTTGAGCAGTTCTTC	CASSQPSAVEQFF
once	TRBV2	TRBD2	TRBJ2-5	TGTGCCAGCAGCACACTAGCGATCGGGACCCAGTACTTC	CASSTLAIGTQYF
-	TRBV19	TRBD1	TRBJ1-5	TGTGCCAGTAGTATAGATAGGACAGGGCCCCAGCCCCAGCATTTT	CASSIDRTGPQPQHF
-	TRBV2	TRBD1	TRBJ1-3	TGTGCCAGCACCCCCCGGGACAGGAACTCTGGAAACACCATATATTTT	CASTPRDRNSGNTIYF
-	TRBV2	-	TRBJ1-5	TGTGCCAGCAGAGCGGGGGATCAGCCCCAGCATTTT	CASRAGDQPQHF
once	TRBV5-5	-	TRBJ2-5	TGTGCCAGCAGCTCTGGCAGTAAAGAGACCCAGTACTTC	CASSSGSKETQYF
once	TRBV6-2/TRBV6-3	-	TRBJ2-7	TGTGCCAGCAGTTGGGCCGCACTCCCCCTGCAGTACTTC	CASSWAALPLQYF
-	TRBV28	-	TRBJ2-7	TGTGCCAGCAGTTCCCTAAGGGAGTACGAGCAGTACTTC	CASSSLREYEQYF
-	TRBV29-1	-	TRBJ2-2	TGCAGCGTCACGGGATCCACCGGGGAGCTGTTTTTT	CSVTGSTGELFF